This T cell receptor (beta chain) originates from a study of T cells in Graves' hyperthyroidism and ophthalmopathy. Amplified TCR beta CDR3 regions came from RNA transcripts. During a first-round RT-PCR of the TCR CDR3, the HTBI primer set was used. TCRdb used MiXCR to reprocess the multiplex PCR reads, holding one entry per CDR3 protein. The sample lists about half a million distinct CDR3 sequences; around 22% were seen once. Diagnoses used clinical symptoms, serum thyroxine and TRAb, thyroid ultrasound and orbital computed tomography. The source of the PBMCs was 10 ml of fresh peripheral blood. At least ten counts were recorded for this clonotype. Sequenced: blood. The source of this sequence is a young woman with Graves' ophthalmopathy.

DNA for the CDR3: TGCGCCAGCAGCCAAGCAGCGACTAGCTCCTACGAGCAGTACTTC. Its protein product is CASSQAATSSYEQYF. The chain carries TRBV4-1 and TRBJ2-7; tentative D call: TRBD2 (6 bases). Germline CDR1 is MGHRA and CDR2 is YSYEKL. The CDR3 spans 15 residues. Trimming cost V 1 base and J 0 bases, with 10 bases left between them.